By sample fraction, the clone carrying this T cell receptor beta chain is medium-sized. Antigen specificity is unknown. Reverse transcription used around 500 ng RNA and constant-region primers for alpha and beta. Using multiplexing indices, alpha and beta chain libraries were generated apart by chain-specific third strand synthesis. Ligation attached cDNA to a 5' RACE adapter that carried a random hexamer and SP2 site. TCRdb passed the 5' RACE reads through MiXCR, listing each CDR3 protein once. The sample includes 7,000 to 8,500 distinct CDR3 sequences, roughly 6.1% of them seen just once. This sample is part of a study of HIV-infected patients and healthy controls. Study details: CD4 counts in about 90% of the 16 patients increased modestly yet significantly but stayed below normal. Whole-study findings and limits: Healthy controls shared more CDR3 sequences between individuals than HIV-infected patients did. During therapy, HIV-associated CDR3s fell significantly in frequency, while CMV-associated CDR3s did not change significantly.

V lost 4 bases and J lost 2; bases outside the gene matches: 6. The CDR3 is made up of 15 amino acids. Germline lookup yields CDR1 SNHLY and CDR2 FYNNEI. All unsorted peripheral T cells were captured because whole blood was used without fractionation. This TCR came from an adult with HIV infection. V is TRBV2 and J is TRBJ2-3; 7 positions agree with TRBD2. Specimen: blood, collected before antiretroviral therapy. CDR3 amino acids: CASSGASGFTDTQYF. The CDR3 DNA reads TGTGCCAGCAGTGGGGCTAGCGGATTCACAGATACGCAGTATTTT.